This T cell receptor (beta chain) was profiled in a study of blood T cells in healthy people across ages. The CDR3 loop spans 15 amino acids. The V end was cut by 4 bases, the J end by 10 bases, with 20 bases between. From germline, CDR1 is ENHRY and CDR2 SYGVKD. A second PCR of roughly 7 to 11 cycles used a sample-barcoded 5' primer and a J-beta primer mix. TCRdb reprocessed the 5' RACE reads via MiXCR and lists one record per CDR3 protein. Among 1.5 million to 2 million distinct CDR3 sequences listed, about 28% were seen once. This clonotype originated in a woman in her 30s in good health. The V and J genes are TRBV10-3 and TRBJ2-1; D is unresolved. The specimen sequenced was blood. The CDR3: CAISVSSQAFEEQFF. Here the CDR3 DNA reads TGTGCCATCAGTGTTTCCAGCCAGGCCTTTGAGGAGCAGTTCTTC.